The source of this T cell receptor beta chain is a study of cytomegalovirus exposure and HLA in healthy donors (dated by TCRdb to about 2017). For context, the study as a whole: An earlier analysis of more than 550 of the donors reported roughly 300 Gb of sequence data and about 120 million unique TCR beta sequences obtained from about 180 million T cells. An early release covering just under 650 HLA-typed donors comprised about 290 gigabases of sequencing data and tens of millions of unique TCR sequences. Among the roughly 410 genotyped donors, around 81% belonged to the genetic ancestry cluster associated with self-reported Caucasian donors. The study aimed to test whether cataloging public T cell receptors could reveal signatures of past pathogen exposure. Using immunosequencing, the study profiled T cell repertoires from 500 to 800 subjects and related those repertoires to cytomegalovirus serostatus. A separate validation cohort of about 110 different subjects was used in addition to the roughly 700-subject first cohort. High-throughput TCR immunosequencing, statistical association of individual TCRs with disease status, and machine learning were combined to predict cytomegalovirus infection status. In a later analysis, previously published TCR beta repertoires from 670 or so donors were re-analyzed and high-resolution HLA genotyping was added so that TCR occurrence patterns could be studied. The later analysis used no new phenotypic data to find candidate immune exposures, relying instead on TCR beta sequences and their occurrence across donors. An earlier analysis of 587 of the donors used high-throughput TCR beta sequencing to judge whether each TCR beta V gene segment behaved as functional or pseudogenic. Donor age, sex, ethnicity and CMV serostatus were compiled together with the repertoire data. Genome-wide SNP genotypes for about three fifths of the 666 donors were used in a later genetic analysis, which treated that subset as a discovery cohort. All discovery cohort repertoires had been generated on a single sequencing platform. HLA typing covered class I and class II loci at four-digit resolution. Typing coverage varied by locus: roughly 629-640 donors for A, B, C, DRB1 and DQB1; more than 500 for DQA1; around 570 for DPA1; more than 450 for DPB1. A handful of DR-DQ haplotypes were handled as single units for association and clustering because linkage in the cohort was strong. On average, roughly 250,000 unique TCR beta nucleotide sequences were sequenced per donor among 300 to 500 genotyped donors of the cohort, with roughly 18% of those sequences being non-productive.

The cohort was made up of approximately 670 healthy bone marrow donors. All cohort members were sampled while nominally healthy, although unrecorded immune exposures were likely present. The donor tested CMV seronegative and was one of the 352 seronegative cohort members. Each donor provided a peripheral blood sample, and peripheral blood mononuclear cells were used for TCR beta sequencing. Genomic DNA was extracted from the blood cell samples with the Qiagen DNeasy Blood Extraction Kit. Study-wide findings and limitations: A later analysis associated about 17,000 TCR beta sequences with specific HLA alleles at a false discovery rate of 0.05. Seventeen rarely observed V segments, including chromosome 9 orphons, were excluded from the earlier analysis of a few hundred of the donors because counts were too low. According to the authors, the approach could potentially be generalized to other disease states and immunological phenotypes. According to a later analysis, parvovirus B19, influenza, CMV and Epstein-Barr virus appeared linked to several top co-occurrence clusters. The only immune exposure information available for the cohort was CMV serostatus. In a later analysis, the rate of TCR association differed among HLA loci, with DRB1 alleles having the most associated TCRs and HLA-C alleles having the fewest. Roughly uniform sequencing depth across donors was assumed in presence/absence analyses, although this assumption may not hold. A further reported finding was that TCR beta sequences accurately predicted the HLA-A and HLA-B alleles for most subjects in the first cohort. Three of the identified cytomegalovirus-associated TCR beta chains were confirmed in vitro to be specific for cytomegalovirus antigens. Most TCR sequences were seen in very few donors, while some public TCRs were found in many individuals. An association between a missense DCLRE1C variant and V-gene and J-gene trimming of TCR beta chains was found in a later genetic analysis and replicated in an independent cohort. In an earlier analysis of around 600 of the donors, most TCR beta V segments appeared in productive rearrangements about 87% or about 30% of the time, broadly matching IMGT annotations. Linkage disequilibrium might explain the correlated functional status among segregating V segments, but an unknown experimental factor could not be excluded. Assigning TCR associations to individual alleles was difficult when HLA alleles, especially DR and DQ, strongly co-occurred. A later analysis found that most CMV-associated TCR beta chains appeared HLA-restricted, with HLA associations seemingly driven largely by CMV exposure. Only TCR beta chains were sequenced in this cohort, and the absence of alpha or paired-chain data limited detectable features. A cluster of highly shared sequence variants was judged likely to represent a technical artifact of the sequencing pipeline. In both the original and validation cohorts, the classifier was reported to diagnose cytomegalovirus status with high specificity and sensitivity. A later analysis found that HLA-associated TCR beta chains were more clonally expanded and had lower generation probabilities than equally common non-associated chains. Compared with the 666-donor mean, donors in an Asian-associated ancestry cluster had fewer N-insertions in productive TCRs, according to a later genetic analysis. Some IMGT-functional V segments, including TRBV6-2 and TRBV6-3, could not be distinguished by the 87-base-pair reads and were therefore excluded. The study gave a list of more than 150 TCR beta chains associated with cytomegalovirus. Because HLA typing was missing for some donors at each locus, association tests included only the typed subset.

Library prep was done by the immunoSEQ multiplex PCR assay. A mixture of 60 forward primers for TCR Vbeta segments and 13 reverse primers for TCR Jbeta segments was used in the multiplex PCR. Amplification of the CDR3 region of rearranged TCR beta genes was performed with a multiplex PCR assay on genomic DNA. The amplified TCR beta libraries were sequenced on the Illumina HiSeq System as 87-base-pair reads. In the paper's pipeline: In a later analysis, roughly 80 million unique TCR beta chains were counted across the roughly 700 repertoires, and roughly 11 million of these chains were shared by at least two donors. Raw reads were error-corrected and collapsed into unique sequences by a nearest-neighbor algorithm in which closely related sequences were merged to remove PCR and sequencing errors. Alignment of CDR3 sequences to IMGT reference sequences was used to assign V, D and J gene segments. For a sequence to be retained, a match of at least six nucleotides was required to both a V gene segment and a J gene segment. Rearrangements were classified as productive when the CDR3 lacked stop codons and remained in frame with V and J, and all other rearrangements were classified as non-productive. Following IMGT convention, CDR3 was defined as the stretch from the second conserved V-encoded cysteine to the conserved J-encoded phenylalanine. The earlier analysis of about 640 of the donors excluded any sequence lacking an unambiguous match to a single V gene segment. An earlier analysis of 500 to 600 of the donors classified V segments as functional when productive rearrangements were above 56.7% and as segregating when the standard deviation between donors was above 5%. A statistical classification framework was developed to diagnose cytomegalovirus status using the catalog of TCR beta chain sequences. In a later analysis, TCR nucleotide sequences were compared against IMGT/GENE-DB human TR gene sequences so that V and J genes could be assigned. The TCRdist pipeline was used in a later analysis to assign CDR3 sequences and most-parsimonious VDJ recombination scenarios. In a later analysis, every TCR beta chain was defined by the combination of its CDR3 amino acid sequence and its V-gene family, and reads without a unique V-gene family were dropped. To address suspected cross-contamination and a sequencing artifact, a later analysis removed approximately 600 highly shared, low-generation-probability nucleotide sequences. In a later analysis, a clonal expansion index for each public chain was calculated from normalized within-repertoire ranks of inferred template counts. In a later analysis, generation probabilities were computed using a VDJ recombination model fitted to out-of-frame rearrangements, and the results were checked against IGoR. In a later analysis, hypergeometric tests were used to score TCR-TCR, TCR-HLA and TCR-CMV co-occurrence, with a repertoire-size bias correction applied to TCR pairs. False discovery rates were estimated in a later analysis by permuting HLA or CMV assignments 20 times. In a later analysis, co-occurring TCRs were grouped using DBSCAN, with TCRdist sequence similarity added in when clustering inside HLA-allele-positive subsets. Repertoires with fewer than 30,000 or more than 120,000 public chains were left out of co-occurrence clustering, as were about 5 repertoires with anomalous nucleotide sharing. As stored in TCRdb, this immuneACCESS dataset retains in-frame rearrangements with V and J assigned. A fraction of the clones does not appear; measured against another copy, unresolved V genes explain less than half of the discrepancy, and the remainder lacks a known reason. The V and J calls and clone size come from that table; D and trimming were worked out from the DNA. The sample table lists roughly 100,000 clones, around 85% of them with a count of one. The leading ten clones occupy approximately 3.7% of the sample.

As regards this clone: Its cognate antigen has yet to be identified. Qualities for individual bases were not recorded, and no much larger clone is one base off.

Deletion took 1 base off V and 4 bases off J, with a span of 9 bases between the germline ends. Reading from cysteine to phenylalanine, the CDR3 counts 14 amino acids. Only the CDR3 region is kept as DNA, spanning 42 bases read in frame from base 1. The germline V gene provides CDR1 SGHTA and CDR2 FQGNSA. Input material: PBMCs. The chain links TRBV7-2 with TRBJ2-3; the D gene is perhaps TRBD1, from 6 matching bases. The TCR originated in a man between 60 and 75 years old in good health and CMV-seronegative. The sequenced DNA: TGTGCCAGCAGCTTAGGGGCAGGGGCAGATACGCAGTATTTT. Its translation is CASSLGAGADTQYF.